This T cell receptor (beta chain) was sequenced during a study of blood T cell repertoires in COVID-19. Looking at the study overall: Acute and convalescent COVID-19 specimens originated in the United States, Italy and Spain. In each case, the material was cDNA or gDNA derived from T cells, B-cell-depleted T cells, or PBMCs.

Trimming cost V 7 bases and J 6 bases; bases outside gene matches: 5. The germline V gene encodes CDR1 MNHEY and CDR2 SVGAGI. This CDR3 region has 14 residues. In the authors' workflow: Amplification with reference gene primers provided the estimates of nucleated cell counts. TCRdb keeps only in-frame clones here, not all; method: immunoSEQ multiplex PCR. From that table come the V and J calls and clone size; the DNA was used to work out D and trimming. The sample includes roughly 390,000 clones, around 85% of them seen just once. The sequenced sample was peripheral blood. The chain is built from TRBV6-5 and TRBJ2-1; TRBD2 matches at 11 bases. This TCR derives from a woman younger than 30 with acute or convalescent COVID-19. The CDR3 spells CASTLSGGANEQFF. The CDR3 coding sequence is TGTGCCAGCACCCTTAGCGGGGGGGCCAATGAGCAGTTCTTC.